These 21 T cell receptor beta chains share one sample of origin, sequenced in a study of blood T cell repertoires in COVID-19. Here immunoSEQ multiplex PCR was the method, and the copy in TCRdb shows in-frame clones only, minus some. The table has tens of thousands of clones, 70% to 90% seen once; the top ten hold roughly 5.3%. Sequencing used peripheral blood. The source is a man between 45 and 60 years old with active COVID-19.

The gene calls are TRBV14 and TRBJ2-7, with TRBD2 matching over 15 bases. Germline V gene data show CDR1 as SGHDN and CDR2 as FVKESK. Losses at the gene ends were 1 base for V and 5 bases for J; bases not matched to a gene: 6. The CDR3 consists of 17 residues. The CDR3 DNA reads TGTGCCAGCAGCCAAGCCCAGGGACTAGCGGGAGGTAACGAGCAGTACTTC. Translation gives CASSQAQGLAGGNEQYF.

The chain carries TRBV9 and TRBJ2-2; TRBD2 agrees at 7 bases. The CDR3 has 16 amino acids. V shed 5 bases and J 7 bases; nucleotides not matched to a gene: 14. Germline CDR1 reads SGDLS; CDR2 reads YYNGEE. The CDR3 DNA is TGTGCCAGCAGGCGGTCCTCGAGCGGGGTCGTCGGGGAGCTGTTTTTT. It codes for CASRRSSSGVVGELFF.

The rearrangement joins TRBV7-2 to TRBJ2-5; D call uncertain. Trimming shortened V by 7 bases and J by 5 bases, and 17 bases separated the two germline ends. CDR1 is SGHTA, CDR2 FQGNSA, per germline. The CDR3 loop spans 14 amino acids. For the CDR3, the DNA is TGTGCCAGCAACAAACCCTACCTCGGGGAGACCCAGTACTTC. This sequence encodes CASNKPYLGETQYF.

This chain connects TRBV2 to TRBJ2-5; D remains unclear. Trimming removed 1 base from V and 2 bases from J, with 5 bases in between. Germline V gene data show CDR1 as SNHLY and CDR2 as FYNNEI. The CDR3 length is 13 residues. For the CDR3, the DNA is TGTGCCAGCAGTGAAGAAATACAAGAGACCCAGTACTTC. It translates to CASSEEIQETQYF.

The chain links TRBV9 to TRBJ2-3; TRBD2 matches at 9 bases. With V trimmed by 0 bases and J by 1 base, 3 bases remained unmatched. CDR1 is SGDLS and CDR2 is YYNGEE in the germline V gene. This CDR3 spans 16 amino acids. CDR3 sequence reads: CASSVEERGGTDTQYF. DNA of the CDR3: TGTGCCAGCAGCGTAGAAGAGCGGGGGGGCACAGATACGCAGTATTTT. Full variable domain (rest looked up from reference TRBV9 and TRBJ2-3): DSGVTQTPKHLITATGQRVTLRCSPRSGDLSVYWYQQSLDQGLQFLIQYYNGEERAKGNILERFSAQQFPDLHSELNLSSLELGDSALYFCASSVEERGGTDTQYFGPGTRLTVL.

The chain combines TRBV20-1 with TRBJ1-2; no clear D gene. The germline gives CDR1 DFQATT, CDR2 SNEGSKA (reference sequence). The CDR3 has 10 amino acids. Between the trimmed V and J ends, which lost 5 bases and 11 bases, there was a span of 12 bases. The CDR3: CSAPGPWYTF. CDR3 nucleotides: TGCAGTGCTCCCGGTCCTTGGTACACCTTC.

The chain employs TRBV19 and TRBJ2-5; D remains unclear. Germline V lookup: CDR1 LNHDA, CDR2 SQIVND (reference sequence). This CDR3 is 11 amino acids long. Trimming cost V 9 bases and J 0 bases, with 5 bases left between them. CDR3 in DNA: TGTGCCAGCCAGTACCAAGAGACCCAGTACTTC. As protein: CASQYQETQYF.

This clone was observed a handful of times. The gene calls are TRBV6-2 or TRBV6-3 and TRBJ1-1, with D possibly TRBD1 on 6 matching bases. V was clipped by 3 bases and J by 1 base, with 15 bases between them. CDR3 length equals 16 residues. The germline V gene encodes CDR1 MNHEY and CDR2 SVGEGT. CDR3 amino acids: CASSYNELQGNTEAFF. CDR3 DNA: TGTGCCAGCAGTTATAATGAGCTACAGGGGAACACTGAAGCTTTCTTT.

The chain links TRBV5-6 to TRBJ2-7; possibly TRBD1 for D (6 bases). Trimming removed 3 bases at V and 6 bases at J, with 25 bases between. The CDR3 covers 17 residues. Germline V gene lookup returns CDR1 SGHDT and CDR2 YYEEEE. In DNA form, the CDR3 reads TGTGCCAGCAGCTCGAGGGCTCGGGGTACAGGGACCGCCGAGCAGTACTTC. Amino acids: CASSSRARGTGTAEQYF.

The rearrangement links TRBV19 to TRBJ2-7, with D possibly matching TRBD1 (5 bases). The CDR3 has 13 residues. The germline gives CDR1 LNHDA, CDR2 SQIVND (reference sequence). V gave up 7 bases and J gave up 7 bases, with 17 bases separating them. The CDR3 region has the DNA TGTGCCAGTACCAATGGGGCAGGGCGTGAGCAGTACTTC. Its translation is CASTNGAGREQYF.

This clone was counted once. The V call is TRBV4-1, the J call TRBJ1-5, with D possibly being TRBD1 (5 bases). Trimming took 0 bases from V and 3 from J, leaving 12 bases between them. The CDR3 length is 16 residues. CDR1 and CDR2 (germline): MGHRA, YSYEKL. The CDR3 sequence is CASSQDPGRDNQPQHF. CDR3 sequence (DNA): TGCGCCAGCAGCCAAGATCCGGGCAGGGACAATCAGCCCCAGCATTTT.

The genes are TRBV7-2 and TRBJ2-2, with 9 bases that match TRBD2. V was clipped by 1 base and J by 0 bases; unmatched bases: 6. The germline gives CDR1 SGHTA, CDR2 FQGNSA. The CDR3 extends over 18 amino acids. The chain's CDR3 is CASSLGRAGGPNTGELFF. CDR3 bases: TGTGCCAGCAGCTTAGGCCGGGCGGGAGGGCCGAACACCGGGGAGCTGTTTTTT.

This chain links TRBV28 with TRBJ2-1, with 8 nucleotides matching TRBD2. CDR3 length: 15 residues. CDR1 and CDR2 from the germline V gene are MDHEN and SYDVKM. Trimming cost V 5 bases and J 1 base; bases outside gene matches: 4. CDR3 protein: CASSRAGESYNEQFF. The CDR3 DNA follows: TGTGCCAGCAGTCGAGCGGGAGAATCCTACAATGAGCAGTTCTTC. The whole variable domain, remainder taken from reference TRBV28 and TRBJ2-1, is DVKVTQSSRYLVKRTGEKVFLECVQDMDHENMFWYRQDPGLGLRLIYFSYDVKMKEKGDIPEGYSVSREKKERFSLILESASTNQTSMYLCASSRAGESYNEQFFGPGTRLTVL.

This clone was seen once. In nucleotides, the CDR3 is TGTGCCAGCAGCTTGGGTGGGACTAGCGGGGACAGGGAGCAGTTCTTC. This codes for CASSLGGTSGDREQFF. The chain couples TRBV7-3 to TRBJ2-1; 13 bases line up with TRBD2. Germline-derived CDR1 and CDR2 are SGHTA and FQGTGA. Unmatched junction bases numbered 9, after V lost 3 bases and J lost 10 bases. This CDR3 has 16 residues.

The rearrangement links TRBV9 to TRBJ2-1; D might be TRBD2 (5 bases). The CDR3 sequence is 16 residues long. The germline V gene has CDR1 SGDLS and CDR2 YYNGEE. Trimming pared 7 bases from V and 6 bases from J, leaving 23 bases between. The CDR3 region has the DNA TGTGCCAGCGACCCGGGATTACATAGGACTTTCAATGAGCAGTTCTTC. Protein sequence: CASDPGLHRTFNEQFF. The whole variable domain, remainder taken from reference TRBV9 and TRBJ2-1, is DSGVTQTPKHLITATGQRVTLRCSPRSGDLSVYWYQQSLDQGLQFLIQYYNGEERAKGNILERFSAQQFPDLHSELNLSSLELGDSALYFCASDPGLHRTFNEQFFGPGTRLTVL.

The chain links TRBV13 to TRBJ1-3, with TRBD1 as a possible D gene (5 bases). This CDR3 is 13 amino acids long. Trimming took 10 bases from V and 4 from J, leaving 14 bases between them. Per germline, CDR1 PRHDT and CDR2 FYEKMQ (reference sequence). The CDR3 loop is CANSVRGGNTIYF. As DNA, the CDR3 is TGTGCCAATTCCGTCCGGGGGGGAAACACCATATATTTT.

This chain connects TRBV7-2 to TRBJ2-1; 8 positions agree with TRBD2. V shed 3 bases and J 2 bases; nucleotides not matched to a gene: 3. Germline assignment: CDR1 SGHTA and CDR2 FQGNSA. The CDR3 is made up of 15 amino acids. CDR3 nucleotide sequence: TGTGCCAGCAGCTTTAGCGGGACGACCTACAATGAGCAGTTCTTC. Protein product: CASSFSGTTYNEQFF.

The chain employs TRBV6-6 and TRBJ2-2; D unresolved. Germline assignment: CDR1 MNHNY and CDR2 SVGAGI (reference sequence). Trimming stripped 0 bases from V and 4 bases from J, with 6 bases between. The CDR3 spans 14 residues. DNA of the CDR3: TGTGCCAGCAGTTACTCGAAGAGCACCGGGGAGCTGTTTTTT. It codes for CASSYSKSTGELFF.

The chain combines TRBV19 with TRBJ1-6; 10 bases map to TRBD1. With 0 bases clipped from V and 7 bases from J, the junction kept 0 bases outside the gene matches. The CDR3 runs to 15 residues. Per germline, CDR1 LNHDA and CDR2 SQIVND (reference sequence). The CDR3 nucleotides read TGTGCCAGTAGTATAGAGGGACAGGGGAATTCACCCCTCCACTTT. As protein: CASSIEGQGNSPLHF.

This clone was seen only once. This chain links TRBV15 with TRBJ1-6; 9 bases map to TRBD1. V lost 0 bases to trimming and J lost 7 bases; unmatched junction nucleotides: 4. The CDR3 sequence is 16 residues long. Looked up from germline, CDR1 is LNHNV and CDR2 is YYDKDF (reference sequence). CDR3 sequence (DNA): TGTGCCACCAGCAGAGATCTGGGACAGGGCAATTCACCCCTCCACTTT. Its protein product is CATSRDLGQGNSPLHF.

V gene TRBV12-3 or TRBV12-4 combines with J gene TRBJ1-3; D unresolved. V lost 2 bases and J 4 bases, leaving 6 bases between the germline ends. CDR3 length: 13 amino acids. The CDR3 loop is CASSLPSGNTIYF. In nucleotides, the CDR3 is TGTGCCAGCAGTTTACCATCCGGAAACACCATATATTTT.